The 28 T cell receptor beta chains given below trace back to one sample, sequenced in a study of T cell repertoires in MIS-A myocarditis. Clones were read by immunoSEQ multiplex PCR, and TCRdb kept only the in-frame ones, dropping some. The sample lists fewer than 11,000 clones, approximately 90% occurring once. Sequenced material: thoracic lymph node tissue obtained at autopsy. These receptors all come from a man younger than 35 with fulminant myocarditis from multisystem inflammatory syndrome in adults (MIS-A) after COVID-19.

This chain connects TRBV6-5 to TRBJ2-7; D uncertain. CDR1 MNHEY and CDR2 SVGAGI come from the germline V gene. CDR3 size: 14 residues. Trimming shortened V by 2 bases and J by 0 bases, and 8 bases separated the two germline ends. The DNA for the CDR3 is TGTGCCAGCAGTTACAGGCGGTTCTCCTACGAGCAGTACTTC. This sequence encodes CASSYRRFSYEQYF.

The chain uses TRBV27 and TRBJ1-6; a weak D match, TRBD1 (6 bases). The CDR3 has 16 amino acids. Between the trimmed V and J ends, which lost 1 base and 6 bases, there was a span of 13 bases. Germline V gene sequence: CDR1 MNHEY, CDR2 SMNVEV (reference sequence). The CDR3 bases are TGTGCCAGCAGTTTATTAGGGACAAGGGGTAATTCACCCCTCCACTTT. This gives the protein CASSLLGTRGNSPLHF.

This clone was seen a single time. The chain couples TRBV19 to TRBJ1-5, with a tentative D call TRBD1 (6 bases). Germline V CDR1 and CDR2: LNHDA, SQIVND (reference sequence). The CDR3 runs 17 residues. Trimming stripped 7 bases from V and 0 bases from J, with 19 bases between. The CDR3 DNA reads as TGTGCCAGTAAGAGGAGGGTGGGGGCTTATAGCAATCAGCCCCAGCATTTT. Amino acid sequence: CASKRRVGAYSNQPQHF. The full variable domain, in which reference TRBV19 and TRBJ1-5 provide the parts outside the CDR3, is DGGITQSPKYLFRKEGQNVTLSCEQNLNHDAMYWYRQDPGQGLRLIYYSQIVNDFQKGDIAEGYSVSREKKESFPLTVTSAQKNPTAFYLCASKRRVGAYSNQPQHFGDGTRLSIL.

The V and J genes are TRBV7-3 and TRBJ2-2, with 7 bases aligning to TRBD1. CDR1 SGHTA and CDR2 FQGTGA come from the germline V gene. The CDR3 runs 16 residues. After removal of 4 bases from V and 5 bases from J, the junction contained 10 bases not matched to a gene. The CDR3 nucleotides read TGTGCCAGCAGCTATTCTACCGGGACAGAAACCGGGGAGCTGTTTTTT. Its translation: CASSYSTGTETGELFF.

The CDR3 loop reads CASSRYLSAAETQYF. The DNA of the CDR3 is TGTGCCAGCAGTAGGTATTTGTCAGCGGCTGAGACCCAGTACTTC. The chain has TRBV27 and TRBJ2-5; D is perhaps TRBD2 (5 bases). V gave up 5 bases and J gave up 5 bases, with 18 bases separating them. The CDR3 has 15 amino acids. The germline CDR1 and CDR2 sequences are MNHEY and SMNVEV (reference sequence).

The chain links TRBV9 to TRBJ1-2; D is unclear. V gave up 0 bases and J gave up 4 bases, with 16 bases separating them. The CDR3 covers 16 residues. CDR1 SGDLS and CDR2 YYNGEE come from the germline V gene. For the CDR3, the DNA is TGTGCCAGCAGCGTAGGCAGTGGAAAGGCGTTCTATGGCTACACCTTC. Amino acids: CASSVGSGKAFYGYTF. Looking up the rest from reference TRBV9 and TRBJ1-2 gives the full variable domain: DSGVTQTPKHLITATGQRVTLRCSPRSGDLSVYWYQQSLDQGLQFLIQYYNGEERAKGNILERFSAQQFPDLHSELNLSSLELGDSALYFCASSVGSGKAFYGYTFGSGTRLTVV.

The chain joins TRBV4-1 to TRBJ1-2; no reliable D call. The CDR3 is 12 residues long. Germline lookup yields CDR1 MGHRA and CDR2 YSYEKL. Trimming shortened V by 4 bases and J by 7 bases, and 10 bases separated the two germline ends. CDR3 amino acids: CASSPTWGGYTF. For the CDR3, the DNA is TGCGCCAGCAGCCCGACATGGGGTGGCTACACCTTC.

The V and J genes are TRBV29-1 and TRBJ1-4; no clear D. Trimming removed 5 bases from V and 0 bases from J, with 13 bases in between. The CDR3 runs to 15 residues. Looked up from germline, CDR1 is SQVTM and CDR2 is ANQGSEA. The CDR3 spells CSVSEQRSTNEKLFF. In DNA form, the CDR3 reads TGCAGCGTTTCAGAGCAGAGATCAACTAATGAAAAACTGTTTTTT.

The CDR3 region is CASSSGQAGYGYTF. In DNA, the CDR3 is TGTGCCAGCAGCTCGGGACAGGCAGGCTATGGCTACACCTTC. The V and J genes are TRBV7-3 and TRBJ1-2; 8 nucleotides align to TRBD1. This CDR3 region has 14 residues. Germline V gene sequence: CDR1 SGHTA, CDR2 FQGTGA. V dropped 4 bases and J dropped 4; count of bases not matched to a gene: 5.

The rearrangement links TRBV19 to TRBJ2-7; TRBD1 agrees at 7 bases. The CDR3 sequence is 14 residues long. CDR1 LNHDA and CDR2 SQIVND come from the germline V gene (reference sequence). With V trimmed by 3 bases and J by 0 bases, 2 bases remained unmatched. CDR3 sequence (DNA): TGTGCCAGTAGTATGACAGGGAGCTCCTACGAGCAGTACTTC. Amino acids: CASSMTGSSYEQYF.

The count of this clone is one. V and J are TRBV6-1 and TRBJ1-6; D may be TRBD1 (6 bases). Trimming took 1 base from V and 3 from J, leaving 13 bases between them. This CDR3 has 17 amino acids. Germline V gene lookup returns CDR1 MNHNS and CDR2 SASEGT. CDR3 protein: CASSEGVGGYYNSPLHF. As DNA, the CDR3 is TGTGCCAGCAGTGAAGGGGTGGGGGGCTACTATAATTCACCCCTCCACTTT.

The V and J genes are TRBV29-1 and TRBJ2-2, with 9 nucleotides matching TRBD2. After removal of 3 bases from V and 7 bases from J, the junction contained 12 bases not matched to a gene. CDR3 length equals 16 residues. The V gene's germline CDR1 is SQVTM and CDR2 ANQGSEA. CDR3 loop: CSVDGASGIEVGELFF. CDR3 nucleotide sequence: TGCAGCGTTGATGGGGCTAGCGGGATTGAGGTCGGGGAGCTGTTTTTT.

CDR3 nucleotide sequence: TGTGCCAGCAGTTACTCTGGGCTGAACAATGAGCAGTTCTTC. Translated, it gives CASSYSGLNNEQFF. The chain has TRBV6-5 and TRBJ2-1, with no clear D. The CDR3 is made up of 14 amino acids. From germline, CDR1 is MNHEY and CDR2 SVGAGI. The V and J ends lost 0 bases and 5 bases respectively, with 8 bases between them.

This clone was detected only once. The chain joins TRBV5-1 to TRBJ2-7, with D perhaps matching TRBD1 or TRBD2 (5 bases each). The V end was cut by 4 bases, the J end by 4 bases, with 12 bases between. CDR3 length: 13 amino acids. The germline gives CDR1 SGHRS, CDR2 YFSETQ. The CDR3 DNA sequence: TGCGCCAGCAGCAGGGACCTGTCTTACGAGCAGTACTTC. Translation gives CASSRDLSYEQYF.

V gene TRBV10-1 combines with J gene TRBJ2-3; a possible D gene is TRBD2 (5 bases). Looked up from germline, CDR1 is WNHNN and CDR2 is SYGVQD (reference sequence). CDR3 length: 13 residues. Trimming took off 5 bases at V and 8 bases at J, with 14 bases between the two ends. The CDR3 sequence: CASSPTSYGTQYF. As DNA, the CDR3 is TGCGCCAGCAGTCCTACTAGTTATGGTACGCAGTATTTT.

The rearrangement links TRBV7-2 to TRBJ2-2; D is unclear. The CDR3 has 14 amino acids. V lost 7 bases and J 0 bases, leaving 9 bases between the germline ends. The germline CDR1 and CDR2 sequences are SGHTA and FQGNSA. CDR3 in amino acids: CASKELSNTGELFF. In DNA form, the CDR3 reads TGTGCCAGCAAGGAGTTATCGAACACCGGGGAGCTGTTTTTT.

The CDR3 spells CASSQRGRPDNEQFF. The CDR3 DNA is TGTGCCAGCAGCCAGAGGGGCAGGCCAGACAATGAGCAGTTCTTC. This chain connects TRBV6-2 or TRBV6-3 to TRBJ2-1, with D perhaps assigned TRBD1 or TRBD2 (5 bases each). The CDR3 is 15 amino acids. CDR1 and CDR2 (germline): MNHEY, SVGEGT. Trimming removed 6 bases at V and 5 bases at J, with 17 bases between.

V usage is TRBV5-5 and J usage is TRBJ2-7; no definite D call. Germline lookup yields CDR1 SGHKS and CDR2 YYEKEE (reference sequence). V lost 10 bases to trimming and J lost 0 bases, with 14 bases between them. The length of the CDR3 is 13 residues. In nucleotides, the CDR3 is TGTGCCTCAATTAAGCCGGGCTCCTACGAGCAGTACTTC. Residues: CASIKPGSYEQYF.

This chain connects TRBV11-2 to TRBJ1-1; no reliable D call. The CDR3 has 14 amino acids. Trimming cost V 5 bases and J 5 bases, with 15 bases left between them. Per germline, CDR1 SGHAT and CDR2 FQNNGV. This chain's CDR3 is CASSLPLGGTEAFF. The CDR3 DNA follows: TGTGCCAGCAGCCTTCCGTTGGGCGGAACTGAAGCTTTCTTT.

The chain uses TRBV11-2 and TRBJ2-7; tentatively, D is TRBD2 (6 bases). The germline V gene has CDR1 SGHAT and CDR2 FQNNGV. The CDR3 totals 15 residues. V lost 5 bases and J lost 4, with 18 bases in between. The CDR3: CASSPTTGVRYEQYF. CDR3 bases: TGTGCCAGCAGCCCCACGACGGGGGTCAGGTACGAGCAGTACTTC.

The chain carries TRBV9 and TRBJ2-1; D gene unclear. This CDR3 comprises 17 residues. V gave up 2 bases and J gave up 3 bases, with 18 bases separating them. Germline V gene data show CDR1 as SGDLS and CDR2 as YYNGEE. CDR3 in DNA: TGTGCCAGCAGCGTTAACTTGGATCATACCTACTACAATGAGCAGTTCTTC. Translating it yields CASSVNLDHTYYNEQFF.

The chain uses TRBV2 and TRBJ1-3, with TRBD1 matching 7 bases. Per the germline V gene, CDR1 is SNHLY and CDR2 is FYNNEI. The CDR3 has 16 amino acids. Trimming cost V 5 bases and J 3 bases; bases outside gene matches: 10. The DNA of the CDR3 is TGTGCCAGCAGTCCCCAGGGTGACAGGGTTGGAAACACCATATATTTT. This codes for CASSPQGDRVGNTIYF.

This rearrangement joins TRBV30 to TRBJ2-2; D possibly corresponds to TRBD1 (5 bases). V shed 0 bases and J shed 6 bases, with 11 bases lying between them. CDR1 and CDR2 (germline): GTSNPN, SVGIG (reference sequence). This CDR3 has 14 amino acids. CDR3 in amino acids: CAWSVQGVAGELFF. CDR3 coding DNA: TGTGCCTGGAGTGTACAAGGGGTGGCCGGGGAGCTGTTTTTT.

The CDR3 coding sequence is TGTGCCAGTAGTATAGAGCAGCGCACAGGCTACAATGAGCAGTTCTTC. As protein: CASSIEQRTGYNEQFF. The chain recombines TRBV19 with TRBJ2-1; maybe TRBD1 (5 bases). The length of the CDR3 is 16 residues. The germline V gene has CDR1 LNHDA and CDR2 SQIVND (reference sequence). Trimming cost V 0 bases and J 3 bases, with 12 bases left between them.

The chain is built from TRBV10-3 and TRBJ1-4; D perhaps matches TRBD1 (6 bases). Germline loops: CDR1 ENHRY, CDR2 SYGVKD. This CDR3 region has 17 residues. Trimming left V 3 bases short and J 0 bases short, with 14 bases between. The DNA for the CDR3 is TGTGCCATCAGTGACCCGACAGGACAGACAACTAATGAAAAACTGTTTTTT. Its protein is CAISDPTGQTTNEKLFF.

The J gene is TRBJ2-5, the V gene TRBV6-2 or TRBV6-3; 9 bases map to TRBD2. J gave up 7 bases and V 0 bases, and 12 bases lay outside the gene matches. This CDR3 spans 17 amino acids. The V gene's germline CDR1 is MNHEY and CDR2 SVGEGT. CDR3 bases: TGTGCCAGCAGTTACTCGATGTGGGTAGAGCGGGAGGTGACCCAGTACTTC. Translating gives CASSYSMWVEREVTQYF.

The chain's CDR3 is CASSYRGGDTQYF. The CDR3 nucleotides are TGCGCCAGCAGCTACAGGGGTGGAGATACGCAGTATTTT. V usage is TRBV5-1 and J usage is TRBJ2-3; 7 bases align to TRBD1. V trimming: 3 bases; J trimming: 5 bases; junction bases outside the gene matches: 3. The germline gives CDR1 SGHRS, CDR2 YFSETQ. The CDR3 consists of 13 residues.

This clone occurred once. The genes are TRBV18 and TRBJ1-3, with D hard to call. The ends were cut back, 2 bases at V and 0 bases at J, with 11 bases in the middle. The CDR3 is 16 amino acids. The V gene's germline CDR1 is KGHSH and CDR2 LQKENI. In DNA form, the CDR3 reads TGTGCCAGCTCACCATATTTGGAGCACTCTGGAAACACCATATATTTT. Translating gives CASSPYLEHSGNTIYF.